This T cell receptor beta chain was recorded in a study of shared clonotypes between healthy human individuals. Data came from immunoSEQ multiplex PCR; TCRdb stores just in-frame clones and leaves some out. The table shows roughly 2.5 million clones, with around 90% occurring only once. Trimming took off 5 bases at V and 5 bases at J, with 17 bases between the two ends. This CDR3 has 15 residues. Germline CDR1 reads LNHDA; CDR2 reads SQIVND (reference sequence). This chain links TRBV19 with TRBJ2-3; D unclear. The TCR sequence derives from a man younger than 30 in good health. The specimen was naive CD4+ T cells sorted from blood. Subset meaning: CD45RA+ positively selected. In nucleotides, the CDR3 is TGTGCCAGTAGTCCGACTGGGCCTACGGGAGATACGCAGTATTTT. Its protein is CASSPTGPTGDTQYF. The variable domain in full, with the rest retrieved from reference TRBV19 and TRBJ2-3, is DGGITQSPKYLFRKEGQNVTLSCEQNLNHDAMYWYRQDPGQGLRLIYYSQIVNDFQKGDIAEGYSVSREKKESFPLTVTSAQKNPTAFYLCASSPTGPTGDTQYFGPGTRLTVL.